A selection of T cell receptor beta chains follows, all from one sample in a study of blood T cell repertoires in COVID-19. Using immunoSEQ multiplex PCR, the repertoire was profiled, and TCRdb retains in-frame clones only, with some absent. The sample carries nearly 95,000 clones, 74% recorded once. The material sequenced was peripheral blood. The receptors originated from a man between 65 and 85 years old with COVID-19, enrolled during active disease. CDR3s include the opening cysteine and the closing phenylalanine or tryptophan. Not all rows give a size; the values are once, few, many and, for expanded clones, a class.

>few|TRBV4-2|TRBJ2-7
CASSHGGEAKEQYF
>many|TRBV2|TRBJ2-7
CASSSGASYEQYF
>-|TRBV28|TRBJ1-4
CASSLGPSQGIRPTNEKLFF
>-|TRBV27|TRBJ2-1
CASSLATSGSIYEQFF
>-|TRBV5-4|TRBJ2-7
CASSPWGREDNEQYF
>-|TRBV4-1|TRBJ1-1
CASSPPKQGSNTEAFF
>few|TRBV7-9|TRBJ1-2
CASTHNREGYGYTF
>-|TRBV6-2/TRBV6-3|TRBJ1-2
CASSYSRTETGYTF
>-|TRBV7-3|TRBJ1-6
CASSYTGSRSPLHF
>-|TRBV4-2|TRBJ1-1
CASSQGGGNTEAFF
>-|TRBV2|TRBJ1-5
CASRRDSNQPQHF
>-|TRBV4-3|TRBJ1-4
CASSQGTGGNEKLFF
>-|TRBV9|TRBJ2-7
CASSVVPGNYEQYF
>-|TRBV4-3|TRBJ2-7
CASSQATGAVVYEQYF
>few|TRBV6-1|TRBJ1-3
CASSDPGGSRSGNTIYF
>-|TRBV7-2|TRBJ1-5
CASSLHAGQGYQPQHF
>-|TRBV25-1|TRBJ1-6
CASSDGNSPLHF
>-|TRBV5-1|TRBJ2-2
CASRLTELNTGELFF
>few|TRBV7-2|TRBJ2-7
CASSLGLAGGREQYF